A selection of T cell receptor beta chains follows, all from one sample in a study of T cells in localized non-small cell lung cancer. TCRdb's table, derived via immunoSEQ multiplex PCR, lists solely in-frame clones and lacks some. The repertoire holds 20,000 to 30,000 clones, about 88% seen once, with 12% to 15% in the top ten. The sequenced sample was peripheral blood, obtained before any cancer treatment. The receptors stem from a female donor older than 55 with stage I lung adenocarcinoma. CDR3s include the opening cysteine and the closing phenylalanine or tryptophan. Fields, in order: J gene, D gene, V gene, clone size, CDR3 DNA, CDR3 protein. A D gene is named only where the DNA matches it firmly. Size is omitted from some rows. Given values are once, few, many or a class for expanded clones.

j_call: TRBJ1-5
d_call: TRBD1
v_call: TRBV9
clone_size: .
cdr3_nt: TGTGCCAGCAGCCCCGAGGACAGGGGGTTCGTCCAGCCCCAGCATTTT
cdr3_aa: CASSPEDRGFVQPQHF

j_call: TRBJ2-7
d_call: .
v_call: TRBV4-1
clone_size: .
cdr3_nt: TGCGCCAGCAGCCAAGTGACGGGAGAGTCCTACGAGCAGTACTTC
cdr3_aa: CASSQVTGESYEQYF

j_call: TRBJ2-1
d_call: .
v_call: TRBV10-2
clone_size: .
cdr3_nt: TGCGCCAGCCGCACGGAACTGGCGGCCTACAATGAGCAGTTCTTC
cdr3_aa: CASRTELAAYNEQFF

j_call: TRBJ2-2
d_call: .
v_call: TRBV7-2
clone_size: .
cdr3_nt: TGTGCCAGCAGCTTATTATACAGGACCGGGGAGCTGTTTTTT
cdr3_aa: CASSLLYRTGELFF

j_call: TRBJ1-4
d_call: .
v_call: TRBV9
clone_size: .
cdr3_nt: TGTGCCAGCAGCGTAGATCCTTCGGAAGAGGCAACTAATGAAAAACTGTTTTTT
cdr3_aa: CASSVDPSEEATNEKLFF

j_call: TRBJ2-3
d_call: .
v_call: TRBV9
clone_size: .
cdr3_nt: TGTGCCAGCAGCCCTAGCTCCTACGCCACAGATACGCAGTATTTT
cdr3_aa: CASSPSSYATDTQYF

j_call: TRBJ1-5
d_call: .
v_call: TRBV19
clone_size: .
cdr3_nt: TGTGCCAGTAGAACCCAGGGTTATAGCAATCAGCCCCAGCATTTT
cdr3_aa: CASRTQGYSNQPQHF

j_call: TRBJ1-3
d_call: .
v_call: TRBV9
clone_size: .
cdr3_nt: TGTGCCAGCTATGCTCTGGGCCCGGCGAGGGGAAACACCATATATTTT
cdr3_aa: CASYALGPARGNTIYF

j_call: TRBJ2-7
d_call: .
v_call: TRBV11-2
clone_size: .
cdr3_nt: TGTGCCAGCAGCTTAGTGGGCGGAGGTGACGAGCAGTACTTC
cdr3_aa: CASSLVGGGDEQYF

j_call: TRBJ1-5
d_call: .
v_call: TRBV2
clone_size: .
cdr3_nt: TGTGCCAGCAGGCATTATCAGGGAGAGGAGCCCCAGCATTTT
cdr3_aa: CASRHYQGEEPQHF

j_call: TRBJ1-1
d_call: .
v_call: TRBV7-9
clone_size: once
cdr3_nt: TGTGCCAGCAGCTCTATCCTAGAACCTTTCTTT
cdr3_aa: CASSSILEPFF

j_call: TRBJ1-1
d_call: .
v_call: TRBV5-1
clone_size: .
cdr3_nt: TGCGCCAGCAAGAACAGCTGGAACACTGAAGCTTTCTTT
cdr3_aa: CASKNSWNTEAFF

j_call: TRBJ1-2
d_call: TRBD1
v_call: TRBV27
clone_size: few
cdr3_nt: TGTGCCAGCAGAGGACGGGGGGGCAAGGACAGGGGGGGTGGCTACACCTTC
cdr3_aa: CASRGRGGKDRGGGYTF

j_call: TRBJ1-3
d_call: .
v_call: TRBV6-6
clone_size: medium-sized
cdr3_nt: TGTGCCAGCAGCCTACAGTTCTCTGGAAACACCATATATTTT
cdr3_aa: CASSLQFSGNTIYF

j_call: TRBJ2-1
d_call: TRBD2
v_call: TRBV10-1
clone_size: .
cdr3_nt: TGCGCCAGCAGTGAGGGGACTAGCGGGAGTAGACGGGAGCAGTTCTTC
cdr3_aa: CASSEGTSGSRREQFF

j_call: TRBJ2-7
d_call: TRBD1
v_call: TRBV27
clone_size: .
cdr3_nt: TGTGCCAGCAGTTCCAGGGACAGGGGTTACGAGCAGTACTTC
cdr3_aa: CASSSRDRGYEQYF

j_call: TRBJ1-5
d_call: TRBD1
v_call: TRBV19
clone_size: .
cdr3_nt: TGTGCCAGTAAGGACAGGTTGCATCAGCCCCAGCATTTT
cdr3_aa: CASKDRLHQPQHF

j_call: TRBJ1-1
d_call: .
v_call: TRBV10-3
clone_size: .
cdr3_nt: TGTGCCATCACCCGAGGCTTGGACAGCCCTGAAGCTTTCTTT
cdr3_aa: CAITRGLDSPEAFF

j_call: TRBJ1-2
d_call: TRBD1
v_call: TRBV19
clone_size: .
cdr3_nt: TGTGCCAGTAGTGCACCGGGACAGGTGCTGTATGGCTACACCTTC
cdr3_aa: CASSAPGQVLYGYTF

j_call: TRBJ1-1
d_call: TRBD1
v_call: TRBV18
clone_size: .
cdr3_nt: TGTGCCAGCTTACCGGGACAGGGAAACACTGAAGCTTTCTTT
cdr3_aa: CASLPGQGNTEAFF

j_call: TRBJ1-3
d_call: .
v_call: TRBV5-1
clone_size: .
cdr3_nt: TGCGCCAGCAGCACCACAACAGGGCAGGGAAACACCATATATTTT
cdr3_aa: CASSTTTGQGNTIYF

j_call: TRBJ2-5
d_call: TRBD1
v_call: TRBV27
clone_size: .
cdr3_nt: TGTGCCAGCAGGGATGGACAGGTGTACCAAGAGACCCAGTACTTC
cdr3_aa: CASRDGQVYQETQYF

j_call: TRBJ2-5
d_call: .
v_call: TRBV5-6
clone_size: .
cdr3_nt: TGTGCCAGCAGGCACGAGGGGGTCCAGTACTTC
cdr3_aa: CASRHEGVQYF

j_call: TRBJ1-6
d_call: .
v_call: TRBV19
clone_size: .
cdr3_nt: TGTGCCAGTAGCCGGACGGATGACAATTCACCCCTCCACTTT
cdr3_aa: CASSRTDDNSPLHF

j_call: TRBJ1-4
d_call: .
v_call: TRBV30
clone_size: .
cdr3_nt: TGTGCCTGGGCAGGGTTAGCTAATGAAAAACTGTTTTTT
cdr3_aa: CAWAGLANEKLFF

j_call: TRBJ2-5
d_call: .
v_call: TRBV5-1
clone_size: .
cdr3_nt: TGCGCCAGCAGCTTCGATCAAGAGACCCAGTACTTC
cdr3_aa: CASSFDQETQYF

j_call: TRBJ1-2
d_call: TRBD1
v_call: TRBV5-1
clone_size: .
cdr3_nt: TGCGCCAGCAGCTTGGCGGGGCAGGGGGGCCATGGCTACACCTTC
cdr3_aa: CASSLAGQGGHGYTF

j_call: TRBJ2-7
d_call: TRBD1
v_call: TRBV9
clone_size: .
cdr3_nt: TGTGCCAGCAGCGCCGGGACAGGGGGAGCCTACGAGCAGTACTTC
cdr3_aa: CASSAGTGGAYEQYF

j_call: TRBJ1-3
d_call: .
v_call: TRBV6-1
clone_size: once
cdr3_nt: TGTGCCAGCAGTGAGACAGGAGCCTCTGGAAACACCATATATTTT
cdr3_aa: CASSETGASGNTIYF

j_call: TRBJ2-1
d_call: TRBD1
v_call: TRBV11-2
clone_size: .
cdr3_nt: TGTGCCAGCAGCTTGAAACGACCGGGACAGACCTCCTACAATGAGCAGTTCTTC
cdr3_aa: CASSLKRPGQTSYNEQFF

j_call: TRBJ1-1
d_call: .
v_call: TRBV28
clone_size: .
cdr3_nt: TGTGCCAGCTTGGGGTGGGGCAGCAATGAAGCTTTCTTT
cdr3_aa: CASLGWGSNEAFF

j_call: TRBJ1-2
d_call: TRBD1
v_call: TRBV15
clone_size: .
cdr3_nt: TGTGCCACCAGCAGGGGGACAGGGGGCGGCTATGGCTACACCTTC
cdr3_aa: CATSRGTGGGYGYTF

j_call: TRBJ1-2
d_call: .
v_call: TRBV21-1
clone_size: .
cdr3_nt: TGTGCCAGCAGCTTCCGACAGAGACAATGGAACTATGGCTACACCTTC
cdr3_aa: CASSFRQRQWNYGYTF

j_call: TRBJ2-7
d_call: .
v_call: TRBV7-6
clone_size: .
cdr3_nt: TGTGCCAGCAGCTTAGACCCCGGGAGCGATGAGCAGTACTTC
cdr3_aa: CASSLDPGSDEQYF

j_call: TRBJ1-6
d_call: .
v_call: TRBV19
clone_size: .
cdr3_nt: TGTGCCAGTAGAGGAAGGAGAGATTCACCCCTCCACTTT
cdr3_aa: CASRGRRDSPLHF

j_call: TRBJ2-2
d_call: .
v_call: TRBV10-1
clone_size: .
cdr3_nt: TGCGCCAGCAGTGAGGTTTCGACCGGGGAGCTGTTTTTT
cdr3_aa: CASSEVSTGELFF

j_call: TRBJ2-2
d_call: TRBD2
v_call: TRBV5-1
clone_size: .
cdr3_nt: TGCGCCAGCAGCTCTACGGGACTAGCGGGGGGCACGAACACCGGGGAGCTGTTTTTT
cdr3_aa: CASSSTGLAGGTNTGELFF

j_call: TRBJ1-1
d_call: .
v_call: TRBV28
clone_size: .
cdr3_nt: TGTGCCAGCAGTTCCACTAGGAACACTGAAGCTTTCTTT
cdr3_aa: CASSSTRNTEAFF

j_call: TRBJ1-2
d_call: .
v_call: TRBV29-1
clone_size: .
cdr3_nt: TGCAGCGTGTTGGACACGCCCGGCGGCTACACCTTC
cdr3_aa: CSVLDTPGGYTF

j_call: TRBJ2-1
d_call: .
v_call: TRBV11-2
clone_size: .
cdr3_nt: TGTGCCAGCAGCTTAGTTGGGCGACAGTTCAATGAGCAGTTCTTC
cdr3_aa: CASSLVGRQFNEQFF

j_call: TRBJ2-5
d_call: .
v_call: TRBV6-1
clone_size: .
cdr3_nt: TGTGCCAGCTTCCTAGAGACCCAGTACTTC
cdr3_aa: CASFLETQYF

j_call: TRBJ1-5
d_call: .
v_call: TRBV19
clone_size: .
cdr3_nt: TGTGCCAGTAGTATACCCCTAGGCCTCAATCAGCCCCAGCATTTT
cdr3_aa: CASSIPLGLNQPQHF

j_call: TRBJ2-7
d_call: TRBD1
v_call: TRBV19
clone_size: .
cdr3_nt: TGTGCCAGTAGTATAGTAGGGACAGGCTCCTACGAGCAGTACTTC
cdr3_aa: CASSIVGTGSYEQYF

j_call: TRBJ1-4
d_call: .
v_call: TRBV7-2
clone_size: .
cdr3_nt: TGTGCCAGCAGCTTTGGGGGTAGTAGCTATGAAAAACTGTTTTTT
cdr3_aa: CASSFGGSSYEKLFF

j_call: TRBJ2-2
d_call: .
v_call: TRBV29-1
clone_size: .
cdr3_nt: TGCAGCGCGGACCGAGCGAACACCGGGGAGCTGTTTTTT
cdr3_aa: CSADRANTGELFF

j_call: TRBJ2-1
d_call: .
v_call: TRBV5-8
clone_size: .
cdr3_nt: TGTGCCAGCAGCTTGGTCGGGCCAGGCGGTGAGCAGTTCTTC
cdr3_aa: CASSLVGPGGEQFF

j_call: TRBJ2-2
d_call: TRBD2
v_call: TRBV19
clone_size: .
cdr3_nt: TGTGCCAGTAGTATAGATGGACTAGCGGACACCGGGGAGCTGTTTTTT
cdr3_aa: CASSIDGLADTGELFF

j_call: TRBJ1-3
d_call: TRBD1
v_call: TRBV5-5
clone_size: .
cdr3_nt: TGTGCCAGCAGTTTTACAGGGGATCGGGGAAACACCATATATTTT
cdr3_aa: CASSFTGDRGNTIYF